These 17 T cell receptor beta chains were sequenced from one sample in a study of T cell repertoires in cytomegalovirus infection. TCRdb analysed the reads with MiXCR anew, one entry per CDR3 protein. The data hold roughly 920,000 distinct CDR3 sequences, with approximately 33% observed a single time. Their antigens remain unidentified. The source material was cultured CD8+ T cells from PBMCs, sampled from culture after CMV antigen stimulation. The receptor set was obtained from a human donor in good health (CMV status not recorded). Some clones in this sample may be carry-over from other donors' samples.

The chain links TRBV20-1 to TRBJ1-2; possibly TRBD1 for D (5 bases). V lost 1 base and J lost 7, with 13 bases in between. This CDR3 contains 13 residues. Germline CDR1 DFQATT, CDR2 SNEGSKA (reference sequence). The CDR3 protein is CSARVGLSGGYTF. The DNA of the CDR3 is TGCAGTGCTAGAGTGGGGCTCTCTGGTGGCTACACCTTC.

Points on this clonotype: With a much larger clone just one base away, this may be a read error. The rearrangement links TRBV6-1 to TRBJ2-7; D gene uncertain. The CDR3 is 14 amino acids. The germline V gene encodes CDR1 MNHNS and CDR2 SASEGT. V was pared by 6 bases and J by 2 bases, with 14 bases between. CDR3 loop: CASRYTRPTYEQYF. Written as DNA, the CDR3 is TGTGCCAGCAGGTACACCAGGCCAACCTACGAGCAGTACTTC.

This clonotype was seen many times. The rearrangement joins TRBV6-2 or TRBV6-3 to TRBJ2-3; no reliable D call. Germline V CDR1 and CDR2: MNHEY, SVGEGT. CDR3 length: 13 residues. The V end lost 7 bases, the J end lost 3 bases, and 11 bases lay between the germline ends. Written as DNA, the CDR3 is TGTGCCAGCACAAGGACGCGAACAGATACGCAGTATTTT. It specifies CASTRTRTDTQYF.

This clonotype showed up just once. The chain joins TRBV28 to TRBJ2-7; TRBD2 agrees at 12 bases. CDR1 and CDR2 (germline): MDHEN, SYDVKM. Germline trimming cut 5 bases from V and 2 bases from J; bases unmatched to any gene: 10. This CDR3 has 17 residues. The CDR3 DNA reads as TGTGCCAGCAGTAAAAAACTAGCGGGGGGCCCCCCCTACGAGCAGTACGTC. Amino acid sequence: CASSKKLAGGPPYEQYV.

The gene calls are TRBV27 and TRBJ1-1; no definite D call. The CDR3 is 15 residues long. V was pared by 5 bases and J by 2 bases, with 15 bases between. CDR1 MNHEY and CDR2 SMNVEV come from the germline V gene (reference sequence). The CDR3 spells CASSVRRVGNTEAFF. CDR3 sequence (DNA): TGTGCCAGCAGTGTCCGACGGGTAGGAAACACTGAAGCTTTCTTT.

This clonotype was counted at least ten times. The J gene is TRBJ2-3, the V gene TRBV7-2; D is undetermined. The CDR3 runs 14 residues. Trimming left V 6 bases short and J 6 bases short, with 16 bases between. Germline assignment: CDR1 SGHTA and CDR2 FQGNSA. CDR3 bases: TGTGCCAGCAGTGCCGGGCTCCCCCCGGATACGCAGTATTTT. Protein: CASSAGLPPDTQYF.

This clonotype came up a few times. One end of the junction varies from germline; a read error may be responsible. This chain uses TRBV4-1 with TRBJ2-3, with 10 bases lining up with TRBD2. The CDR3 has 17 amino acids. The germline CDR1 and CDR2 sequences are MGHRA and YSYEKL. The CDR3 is CASSQEGLALSTDTQYF. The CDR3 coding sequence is TGTGCCAGCAGCCAAGAGGGACTAGCGCTAAGCACAGATACGCAGTATTTT.

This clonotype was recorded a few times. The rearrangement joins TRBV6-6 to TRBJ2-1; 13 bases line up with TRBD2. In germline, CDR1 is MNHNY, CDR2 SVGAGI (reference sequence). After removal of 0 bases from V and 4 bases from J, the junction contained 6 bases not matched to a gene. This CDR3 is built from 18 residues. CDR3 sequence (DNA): TGTGCCAGCAGTTACTCGTCACTAGCGGGGGGGGAATACAATGAGCAGTTCTTC. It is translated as CASSYSSLAGGEYNEQFF.

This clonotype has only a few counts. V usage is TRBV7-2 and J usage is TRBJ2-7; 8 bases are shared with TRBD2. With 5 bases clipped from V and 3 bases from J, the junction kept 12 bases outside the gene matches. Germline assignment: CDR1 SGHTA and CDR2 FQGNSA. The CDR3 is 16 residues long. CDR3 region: CASSPISAGGNYEQYF. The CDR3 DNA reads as TGTGCCAGCAGCCCCATCAGTGCGGGGGGCAACTACGAGCAGTACTTC.

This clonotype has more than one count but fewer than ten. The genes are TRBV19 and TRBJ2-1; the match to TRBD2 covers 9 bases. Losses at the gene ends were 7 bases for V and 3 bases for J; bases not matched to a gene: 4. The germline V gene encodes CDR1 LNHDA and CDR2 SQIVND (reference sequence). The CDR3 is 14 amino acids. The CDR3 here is CASKGGGDYNEQFF. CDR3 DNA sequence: TGTGCCAGTAAGGGCGGGGGGGACTACAATGAGCAGTTCTTC.

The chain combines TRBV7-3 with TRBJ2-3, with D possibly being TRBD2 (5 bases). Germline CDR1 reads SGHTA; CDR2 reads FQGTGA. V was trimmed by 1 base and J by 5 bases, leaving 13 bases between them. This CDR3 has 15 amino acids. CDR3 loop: CASSLIGSRGDTQYF. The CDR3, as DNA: TGTGCCAGCAGCTTAATAGGGAGTCGTGGAGATACGCAGTATTTT.

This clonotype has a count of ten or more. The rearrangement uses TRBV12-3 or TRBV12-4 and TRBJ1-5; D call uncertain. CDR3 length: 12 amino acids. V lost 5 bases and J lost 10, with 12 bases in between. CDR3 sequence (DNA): TGTGCCAGCAGTCCCCAGTCGGTCCCCCAGCATTTT. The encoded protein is CASSPQSVPQHF.

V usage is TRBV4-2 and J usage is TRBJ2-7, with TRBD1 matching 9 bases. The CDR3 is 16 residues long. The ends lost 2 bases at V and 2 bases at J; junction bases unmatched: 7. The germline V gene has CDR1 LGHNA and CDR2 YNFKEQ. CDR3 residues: CASSQTGGTGTYEQYF. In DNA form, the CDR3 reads TGTGCCAGCAGCCAAACCGGGGGGACAGGGACCTACGAGCAGTACTTC.

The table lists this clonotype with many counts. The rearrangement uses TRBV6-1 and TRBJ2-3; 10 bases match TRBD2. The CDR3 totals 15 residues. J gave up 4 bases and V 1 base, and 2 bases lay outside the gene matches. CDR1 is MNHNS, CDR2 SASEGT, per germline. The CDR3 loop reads CASSEERGGPDTQYF. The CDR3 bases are TGTGCCAGCAGTGAAGAGCGGGGGGGCCCAGATACGCAGTATTTT.

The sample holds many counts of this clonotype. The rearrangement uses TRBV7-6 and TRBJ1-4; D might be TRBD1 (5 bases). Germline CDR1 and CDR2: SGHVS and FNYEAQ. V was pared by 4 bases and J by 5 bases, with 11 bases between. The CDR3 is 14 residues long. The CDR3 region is CASSSRDGNEKLFF. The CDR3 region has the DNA TGTGCCAGCAGCTCGCGGGACGGGAATGAAAAACTGTTTTTT. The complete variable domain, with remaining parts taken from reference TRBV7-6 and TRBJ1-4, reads GAGVSQSPRYKVTKRGQDVALRCDPISGHVSLYWYRQALGQGPEFLTYFNYEAQQDKSGLPNDRFSAERPEGSISTLTIQRTEQRDSAMYRCASSSRDGNEKLFFGSGTQLSVL.

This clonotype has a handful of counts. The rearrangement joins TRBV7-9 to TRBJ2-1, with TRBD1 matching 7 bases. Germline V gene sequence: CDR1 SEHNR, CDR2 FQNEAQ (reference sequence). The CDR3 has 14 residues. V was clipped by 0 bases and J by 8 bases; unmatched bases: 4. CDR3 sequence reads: CASSLARQGDEQFF. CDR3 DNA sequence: TGTGCCAGCAGCTTAGCGCGGCAGGGGGATGAGCAGTTCTTC. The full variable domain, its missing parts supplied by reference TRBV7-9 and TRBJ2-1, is DTGVSQNPRHKITKRGQNVTFRCDPISEHNRLYWYRQTLGQGPEFLTYFQNEAQLEKSRLLSDRFSAERPKGSFSTLEIQRTEQGDSAMYLCASSLARQGDEQFFGPGTRLTVL.

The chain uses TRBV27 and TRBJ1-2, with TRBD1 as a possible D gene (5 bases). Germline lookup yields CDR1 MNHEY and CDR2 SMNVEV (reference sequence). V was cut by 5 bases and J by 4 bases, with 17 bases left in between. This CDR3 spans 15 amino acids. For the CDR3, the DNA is TGTGCCAGCAGTCCGGGGACCGGTGTCTTCTATGGCTACACCTTC. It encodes CASSPGTGVFYGYTF.